The 29 T cell receptor beta chains below all came from one sample that was sequenced in a study of regulatory T cells in long-lasting Graves disease. Assembly of TCR beta libraries relied on iRepertoire HTBI primers together with Arm-PCR of CDR3 regions. MiXCR was run by TCRdb on the multiplex PCR reads, yielding one entry per CDR3 protein. The sample consists of around 250,000 distinct CDR3 sequences, around 17% of them appearing once. Documented time point: newly diagnosed GD, antithyroid drugs for less than 3 months. Extracted RNA from PBMCs served as the source of the TCR library. Sequencing used peripheral blood mononuclear cells (PBMCs), obtained at new diagnosis, from a patient treated with antithyroid drugs. The receptors derive from a female donor with Graves disease.

This chain joins TRBV10-3 and TRBJ2-1; 16 nucleotides agree with TRBD2. Looked up from germline, CDR1 is ENHRY and CDR2 is SYGVKD. This CDR3 has 20 amino acids. V dropped 4 bases and J dropped 4; count of bases not matched to a gene: 13. The CDR3, as DNA: TGTGCCATCAGTGCATCCCCGGGACTAGCGGGAGGGTCGAAATACAATGAGCAGTTCTTC. This gives the protein CAISASPGLAGGSKYNEQFF.

The V and J genes are TRBV28 and TRBJ2-3; 13 nucleotides agree with TRBD2. This CDR3 region has 16 residues. J gave up 5 bases and V 4 bases, and 6 bases lay outside the gene matches. Germline values: CDR1 MDHEN, CDR2 SYDVKM. The CDR3 is CASSWTSGSQGDTQYF. The CDR3, as DNA: TGTGCCAGCAGTTGGACTAGCGGGAGTCAGGGAGATACGCAGTATTTT.

This clonotype was seen ten or more times. V and J are TRBV12-3 or TRBV12-4 and TRBJ2-3; TRBD2 agrees at 10 bases. The CDR3 spans 18 residues. Trimming cost V 5 bases and J 0 bases; bases outside gene matches: 11. CDR3 coding DNA: TGTGCCAGCAGTGCAGGACTAGCGGCTCGACCTAGCACAGATACGCAGTATTTT. This codes for CASSAGLAARPSTDTQYF.

This clonotype was recorded many times. The chain is built from TRBV5-8 and TRBJ2-7; 8 positions match TRBD2. Germline V gene sequence: CDR1 SGHTS, CDR2 YDEGEE. V lost 4 bases, J lost 6 bases, and 6 bases stayed unmatched. The CDR3 totals 13 residues. CDR3 loop: CASSRGGFTEQYF. CDR3 sequence (DNA): TGTGCCAGCAGCCGGGGGGGTTTCACCGAGCAGTACTTC.

This clonotype has just a few counts. The V gene is TRBV20-1, the J gene TRBJ1-2, with TRBD1 matching 12 bases. The CDR3 is 16 residues long. Per germline, CDR1 DFQATT and CDR2 SNEGSKA (reference sequence). V dropped 2 bases and J dropped 6; count of bases not matched to a gene: 10. CDR3 DNA sequence: TGCAGTGCTAGATCCTGGGACAGGGGGCGGGAAGATGGCTACACCTTC. Its protein is CSARSWDRGREDGYTF.

This clonotype was found many times. The chain employs TRBV6-1 and TRBJ1-5; D remains ambiguous. Per germline, CDR1 MNHNS and CDR2 SASEGT. The CDR3 runs to 13 residues. V lost 2 bases and J 0 bases, leaving 2 bases between the germline ends. Here the CDR3 reads CASSEYSNQPQHF. The CDR3 DNA sequence: TGTGCCAGCAGTGAATATAGCAATCAGCCCCAGCATTTT.

This clonotype was observed many times. The rearrangement links TRBV4-3 to TRBJ1-1; D uncertain. The CDR3 runs 16 residues. The germline V and J ends were trimmed by 5 bases and 4 bases, with 20 bases remaining between them. CDR1 is LGHNA and CDR2 is YSLEER in the germline V gene. CDR3 DNA: TGCGCCAGCAGCGTCGGTCAGAGTTCCCCCGGCACTGAAGCTTTCTTT. Encoded protein: CASSVGQSSPGTEAFF.

V gene TRBV20-1 combines with J gene TRBJ2-3; 9 nucleotides align to TRBD2. The CDR3 contains 16 residues. V shed 6 bases and J 3 bases; nucleotides not matched to a gene: 13. Germline loops: CDR1 DFQATT, CDR2 SNEGSKA (reference sequence). For the CDR3, the DNA is TGCAGTGCCCCGGTGGACCTTAGCGGGAGAACAGATACGCAGTATTTT. Protein sequence: CSAPVDLSGRTDTQYF.

This clonotype was observed a few times. The rearrangement uses TRBV19 and TRBJ2-6; tentatively, D is TRBD2 (5 bases). Germline V lookup: CDR1 LNHDA, CDR2 SQIVND (reference sequence). This CDR3 has 17 residues. Trimming took off 4 bases at V and 0 bases at J, with 13 bases between the two ends. CDR3: CASSRWLGSSGANVLTF. In nucleotides, the CDR3 is TGTGCCAGTAGTAGGTGGTTAGGGAGCTCTGGGGCCAACGTCCTGACTTTC.

The chain uses TRBV12-3 or TRBV12-4 and TRBJ1-2, with TRBD1 matching over 7 bases. The CDR3 spans 13 residues. V gave up 3 bases and J gave up 5 bases; unmatched junction bases: 3. The CDR3: CASSLGRGYGYTF. CDR3 sequence (DNA): TGTGCCAGCAGTTTGGGCAGGGGGTATGGCTACACCTTC.

This clonotype occurred many times. The chain recombines TRBV6-2 or TRBV6-3 with TRBJ2-5; 9 bases map to TRBD1. Germline lookup yields CDR1 MNHEY and CDR2 SVGEGT. The CDR3 is made up of 13 amino acids. The trim removed 4 bases at V and 5 bases at J, leaving 2 bases unmatched. The CDR3 reads CASSFDRGETQYF. As DNA, the CDR3 is TGTGCCAGCAGTTTTGACAGGGGGGAGACCCAGTACTTC.

This clonotype was recorded at least ten times. The rearrangement uses TRBV19 and TRBJ2-7, with 11 bases identical to TRBD2. The CDR3 contains 15 residues. Germline V CDR1 and CDR2: LNHDA, SQIVND (reference sequence). J gave up 4 bases and V 4 bases, and 6 bases lay outside the gene matches. CDR3 in DNA: TGTGCCAGTAGTAAAGTAGCTAGCGGGGGGTACGAGCAGTACTTC. Protein sequence: CASSKVASGGYEQYF.

Written as DNA, the CDR3 is TGTGCCACCCAGTCCAGCGGGAGGGCCGGGGAGCTGTTTTTT. Translating it yields CATQSSGRAGELFF. The chain couples TRBV7-9 to TRBJ2-2; TRBD2 matches 10 bases. Germline CDR1 is SEHNR and CDR2 is FQNEAQ (reference sequence). Unmatched junction bases numbered 8, after V lost 10 bases and J lost 6 bases. CDR3 size: 14 residues.

This clonotype appeared many times. The rearrangement links TRBV9 to TRBJ2-2; unclear D gene. V was cut by 0 bases and J by 5 bases, with 8 bases left in between. CDR3 length: 14 residues. Germline V gene lookup returns CDR1 SGDLS and CDR2 YYNGEE. The CDR3 loop reads CASSVDGSTGELFF. For the CDR3, the DNA is TGTGCCAGCAGCGTAGACGGTTCGACCGGGGAGCTGTTTTTT.

This clonotype was picked up many times. The chain uses TRBV29-1 and TRBJ2-5; D is undetermined. Per the germline V gene, CDR1 is SQVTM and CDR2 is ANQGSEA. This CDR3 comprises 13 residues. Trimming pared 4 bases from V and 1 base from J, leaving 10 bases between. The CDR3 coding sequence is TGCAGCGTTGGAACCCACCCCCAAGAGACCCAGTACTTC. Its protein is CSVGTHPQETQYF.

This clonotype was recorded at least ten times. The V call is TRBV7-8, the J call TRBJ2-3; unclear D gene. With 5 bases removed from V and 6 bases from J, the gap between germline ends came to 6 bases. This CDR3 has 11 amino acids. Germline loops: CDR1 SGHVS, CDR2 FQNEAQ. The CDR3 is CASSTDDTQYF. DNA of the CDR3: TGTGCCAGCAGCACGGACGATACGCAGTATTTT. The complete variable domain, with remaining parts taken from reference TRBV7-8 and TRBJ2-3, reads GAGVSQSPRYKVAKRGQDVALRCDPISGHVSLFWYQQALGQGPEFLTYFQNEAQLDKSGLPSDRFFAERPEGSVSTLKIQRTQQEDSAVYLCASSTDDTQYFGPGTRLTVL.

This clonotype has at least ten counts. The chain has TRBV10-3 and TRBJ1-4; perhaps TRBD1 as D (6 bases). V gave up 5 bases and J gave up 0 bases, with 16 bases separating them. The CDR3 has 17 residues. Per the germline V gene, CDR1 is ENHRY and CDR2 is SYGVKD. CDR3 DNA: TGTGCCATCAGTAAAACCGGGACACTTGCAACTAATGAAAAACTGTTTTTT. Its protein is CAISKTGTLATNEKLFF.

The rearrangement links TRBV28 to TRBJ1-6; D is unclear. This CDR3 contains 16 residues. In germline, CDR1 is MDHEN, CDR2 SYDVKM. Between the trimmed V and J ends, which lost 2 bases and 0 bases, there was a span of 8 bases. The CDR3 DNA is TGTGCCAGCAGTTTAATGGGGAGCTCCTATAATTCACCCCTCCACTTT. Amino acid sequence: CASSLMGSSYNSPLHF.

This clonotype was detected ten times or more. V usage is TRBV30 and J usage is TRBJ1-2, with 10 bases fitting TRBD1. Germline V lookup: CDR1 GTSNPN, CDR2 SVGIG (reference sequence). V was clipped by 3 bases and J by 6 bases; unmatched bases: 4. The CDR3 length is 13 residues. The CDR3 here is CAWRGGTGDGYTF. The CDR3 DNA reads as TGTGCCTGGAGGGGGGGGACAGGGGATGGCTACACCTTC.

This clonotype was recorded many times. The chain employs TRBV19 and TRBJ1-2, with 9 bases matching TRBD1. Germline V gene lookup returns CDR1 LNHDA and CDR2 SQIVND (reference sequence). The trim removed 3 bases at V and 7 bases at J, leaving 3 bases unmatched. The CDR3 sequence is 13 residues long. The CDR3 here is CASSIGTGFGYTF. The CDR3 nucleotides are TGTGCCAGTAGTATCGGGACAGGGTTTGGCTACACCTTC.

This clonotype has at least ten counts. V usage is TRBV12-3 or TRBV12-4 and J usage is TRBJ2-1; D gene uncertain. Trimming left V 6 bases short and J 6 bases short, with 15 bases between. The CDR3 consists of 14 residues. The CDR3 here is CASSPDPPPNEQFF. CDR3 nucleotides: TGTGCCAGCAGCCCGGACCCTCCCCCCAATGAGCAGTTCTTC.

V is TRBV28 and J is TRBJ2-5, with TRBD2 as a possible D gene (5 bases). CDR1 MDHEN and CDR2 SYDVKM come from the germline V gene. The V and J ends lost 3 bases and 7 bases respectively, with 21 bases between them. This CDR3 comprises 16 residues. The CDR3 DNA is TGTGCCAGCAGTTTCCCAAGAGGGTCTTCAGTGGCGACCCAGTACTTC. Residues: CASSFPRGSSVATQYF.

This clonotype has a count of ten or more. The rearrangement uses TRBV5-6 and TRBJ1-1; no clear D. V gave up 3 bases and J gave up 6 bases, with 15 bases separating them. The CDR3 has 14 amino acids. Germline lookup yields CDR1 SGHDT and CDR2 YYEEEE. In DNA, the CDR3 is TGTGCCAGCAGCTACTACGACGGGGAGGCTGAAGCTTTCTTT. Protein product: CASSYYDGEAEAFF.

This clonotype came up many times. The chain recombines TRBV7-2 with TRBJ2-1; a weak D match, TRBD2 (7 bases). V lost 1 base, J lost 13 bases, and 11 bases lay in between. CDR1 is SGHTA and CDR2 is FQGNSA in the germline V gene. This CDR3 has 12 amino acids. CDR3: CASSLGGGTQFF. CDR3 sequence (DNA): TGTGCCAGCAGCTTAGGGGGGGGGACACAGTTCTTC.

This clonotype was seen more than once but under ten times. V usage is TRBV6-5 and J usage is TRBJ1-2, with 12 positions matching TRBD1. This CDR3 has 16 amino acids. The V segment lost 4 bases and the J segment 8 bases; nucleotides outside the gene matches: 11. The germline V gene encodes CDR1 MNHEY and CDR2 SVGAGI. CDR3 region: CASSSLPGQGAPGYTF. DNA for the CDR3: TGTGCCAGCAGTTCCTTGCCGGGACAGGGGGCGCCCGGCTACACCTTC.

As to this clonotype: It may be a read error: a sequence one base away is much more abundant. This sequence joins TRBV24-1 and TRBJ1-5; D perhaps matches TRBD1 (5 bases). The CDR3 loop spans 15 amino acids. CDR1 and CDR2 from the germline V gene are KGHDR and SFDVKD. Trimming stripped 9 bases from V and 1 base from J, with 15 bases between. CDR3: CATCGRGASNQPQHF. CDR3 in DNA: TGTGCCACCTGTGGAAGGGGCGCGAGCAATCAGCCCCAGCATTTT.

There are many counts of this clonotype. The V and J genes are TRBV2 and TRBJ2-7, with a weak D call TRBD2 (5 bases). Germline lookup yields CDR1 SNHLY and CDR2 FYNNEI. V lost 0 bases and J lost 2, with 11 bases in between. CDR3 length: 15 amino acids. The CDR3 protein is CASSEAAADPYEQYF. In nucleotides, the CDR3 is TGTGCCAGCAGTGAAGCCGCAGCGGACCCCTACGAGCAGTACTTC.

The V call is TRBV7-9, the J call TRBJ2-7; D possibly corresponds to TRBD1 (6 bases). V was pared by 4 bases and J by 2 bases, with 15 bases between. CDR3 size: 15 residues. Germline CDR1 and CDR2: SEHNR and FQNEAQ (reference sequence). CDR3: CASSSIQGRAYEQYF. Written as DNA, the CDR3 is TGTGCCAGCAGCTCCATACAGGGTAGGGCCTACGAGCAGTACTTC. The full variable domain, completed using reference TRBV7-9 and TRBJ2-7, is DTGVSQNPRHKITKRGQNVTFRCDPISEHNRLYWYRQTLGQGPEFLTYFQNEAQLEKSRLLSDRFSAERPKGSFSTLEIQRTEQGDSAMYLCASSSIQGRAYEQYFGPGTRLTVT.

In DNA, the CDR3 is TGTGCCAGCAGGATTAGCCTTGGTACGCAGTATTTT. Encoded protein: CASRISLGTQYF. The genes are TRBV2 and TRBJ2-4, with D hard to call. The J call may be faulty, since TRBJ2-3 better matches the DNA end. The V gene's germline CDR1 is SNHLY and CDR2 FYNNEI. CDR3 length: 12 residues.